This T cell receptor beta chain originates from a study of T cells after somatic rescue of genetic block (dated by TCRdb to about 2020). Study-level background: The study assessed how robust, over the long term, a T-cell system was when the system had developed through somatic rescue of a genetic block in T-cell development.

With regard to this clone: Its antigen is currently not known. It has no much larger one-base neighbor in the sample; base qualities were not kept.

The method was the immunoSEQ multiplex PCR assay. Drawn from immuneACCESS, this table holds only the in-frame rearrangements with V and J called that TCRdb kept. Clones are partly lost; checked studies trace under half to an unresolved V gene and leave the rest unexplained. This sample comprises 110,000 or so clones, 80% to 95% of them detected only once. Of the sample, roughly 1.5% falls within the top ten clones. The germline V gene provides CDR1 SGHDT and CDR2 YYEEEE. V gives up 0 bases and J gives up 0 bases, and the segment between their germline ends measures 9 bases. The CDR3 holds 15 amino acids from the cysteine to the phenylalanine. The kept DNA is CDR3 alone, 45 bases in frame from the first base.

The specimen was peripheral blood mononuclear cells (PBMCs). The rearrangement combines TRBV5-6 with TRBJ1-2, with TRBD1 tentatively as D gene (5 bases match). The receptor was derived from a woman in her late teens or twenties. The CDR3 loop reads CASSLATGPNYGYTF. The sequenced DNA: TGTGCCAGCAGCTTGGCCACAGGACCTAACTATGGCTACACCTTC.